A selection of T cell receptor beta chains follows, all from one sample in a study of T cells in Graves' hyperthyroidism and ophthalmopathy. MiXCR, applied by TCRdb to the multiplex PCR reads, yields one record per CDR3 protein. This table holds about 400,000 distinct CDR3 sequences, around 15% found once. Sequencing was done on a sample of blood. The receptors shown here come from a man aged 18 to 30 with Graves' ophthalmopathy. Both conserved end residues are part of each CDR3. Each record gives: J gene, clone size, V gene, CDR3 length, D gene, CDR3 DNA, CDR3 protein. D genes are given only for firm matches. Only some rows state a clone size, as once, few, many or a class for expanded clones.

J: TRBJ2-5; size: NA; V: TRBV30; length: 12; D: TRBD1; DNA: TGTGCCTGGACAGGGGGCGGGGAGACCCAGTACTTC; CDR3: CAWTGGGETQYF
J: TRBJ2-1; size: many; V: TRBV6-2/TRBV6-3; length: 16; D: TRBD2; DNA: TGTGTCAGCAGTCCCAGGGCGGGAGGTCCCTACAATGAGCAGTTCTTC; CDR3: CVSSPRAGGPYNEQFF
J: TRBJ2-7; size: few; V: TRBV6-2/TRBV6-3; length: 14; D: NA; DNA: TGTGCCAGCAGTTACTCGATGGGGTTTAAGGAGCAGTACTTC; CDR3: CASSYSMGFKEQYF
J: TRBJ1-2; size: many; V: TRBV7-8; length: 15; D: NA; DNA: TGTGCCAGCAGCTTAGGGTTAGGTCTAGAGGGTGGCTACACCTTC; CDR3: CASSLGLGLEGGYTF
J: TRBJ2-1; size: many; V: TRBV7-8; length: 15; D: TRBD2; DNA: TGTGCCAGCAGCACCACGGGACTAGGCGCCCCGCAGCAGTTCTTC; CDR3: CASSTTGLGAPQQFF
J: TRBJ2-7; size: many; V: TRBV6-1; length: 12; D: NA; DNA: TGTGCCAGCAGCCGTTCCCTGGACGAGCAGTACTTC; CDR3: CASSRSLDEQYF
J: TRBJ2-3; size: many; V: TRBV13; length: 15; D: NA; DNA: TGTGCCAGCCGGCAAGAGGGGGAGAGCACAGATACGCAGTATTTT; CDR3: CASRQEGESTDTQYF
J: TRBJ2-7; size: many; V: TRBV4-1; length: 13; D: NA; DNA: TGCGCCAGCAGCCAAGAATCAGTCTACGAGCAGTACTTC; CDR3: CASSQESVYEQYF
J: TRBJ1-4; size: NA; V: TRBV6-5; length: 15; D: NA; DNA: TGTGCCAGCAGTTACTCGGTACAGACCAATGAAAAACTGTTTTTT; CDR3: CASSYSVQTNEKLFF
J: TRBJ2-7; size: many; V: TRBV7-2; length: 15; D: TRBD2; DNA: TGTGCCAGCAGCAAACTAGCGGGAGCGACCTACGAGCAGTACTTC; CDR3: CASSKLAGATYEQYF
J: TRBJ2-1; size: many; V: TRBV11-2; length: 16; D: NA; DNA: TGTGCCAGCAGCTTATCGGGGTGGGGAGCGGGCAATGAGCAGTTCTTC; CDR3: CASSLSGWGAGNEQFF
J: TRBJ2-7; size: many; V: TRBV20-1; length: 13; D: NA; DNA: TGCAGTGCTGTACCCGGGGCTGTCTACGAGCAGTACTTC; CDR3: CSAVPGAVYEQYF
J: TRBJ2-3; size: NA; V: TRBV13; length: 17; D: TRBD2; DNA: TGTGCCAGCAGCCCCCCGGGACTAGCGGGGGGCAGAGATACGCAGTATTTT; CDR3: CASSPPGLAGGRDTQYF
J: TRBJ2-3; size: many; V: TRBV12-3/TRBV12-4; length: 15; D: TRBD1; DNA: TGTGCCAGCACCTTGGGGACAGGGCGCCCAGATACGCAGTATTTT; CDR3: CASTLGTGRPDTQYF
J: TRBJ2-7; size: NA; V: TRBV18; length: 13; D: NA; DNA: TGTGCCAGCTCACCATTGGTGGCAGACGAGCAGTACTTC; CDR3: CASSPLVADEQYF
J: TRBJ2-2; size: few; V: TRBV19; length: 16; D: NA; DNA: TGTGCCAGTAGTATAGATGGGACATGGAACACCGGGGAGCTGTTTTTT; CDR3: CASSIDGTWNTGELFF
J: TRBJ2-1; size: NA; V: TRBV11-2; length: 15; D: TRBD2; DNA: TGTGCCAGCAGTACAAGCGGGGGCTCCTACAATGAGCAGTTCTTC; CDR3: CASSTSGGSYNEQFF
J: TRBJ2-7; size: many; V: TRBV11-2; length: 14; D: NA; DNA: TGTGCCAGCAGCTTCTCTAGTAATGATAACGAGCAGTACTTC; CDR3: CASSFSSNDNEQYF
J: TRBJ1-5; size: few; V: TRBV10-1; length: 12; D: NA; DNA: TGCGCCAGCAGTGAGGGGTATCAGCCCCAGCATTTT; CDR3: CASSEGYQPQHF
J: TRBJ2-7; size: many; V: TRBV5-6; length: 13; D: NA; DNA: TGTGCCAGCAGCCACAGGGCTTCCTACGAGCAGTACTTC; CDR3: CASSHRASYEQYF
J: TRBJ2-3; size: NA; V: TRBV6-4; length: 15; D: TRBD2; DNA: TGTGCCAGCAGTGTACTAGCGGGGGCCACAGATACGCAGTATTTT; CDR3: CASSVLAGATDTQYF
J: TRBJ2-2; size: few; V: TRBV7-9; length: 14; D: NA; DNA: TGTGCCAGCAGCCCAGCGATGAACCCCGGGGAGCTGTTTTTT; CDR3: CASSPAMNPGELFF
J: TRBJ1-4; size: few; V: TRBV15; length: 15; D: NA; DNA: TGTGCCACCAGCACATCAGACAGTCCGCATGAAAAACTGTTTTTT; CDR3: CATSTSDSPHEKLFF
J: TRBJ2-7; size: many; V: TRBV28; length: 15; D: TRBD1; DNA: TGTGCCAGCAGTCCCGGACAGGGGGCGGCCTACGAGCAGTACTTC; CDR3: CASSPGQGAAYEQYF
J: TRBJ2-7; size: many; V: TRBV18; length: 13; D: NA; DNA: TGTGCCAGCTCACCGTCCGGTGGCTACGAGCAGTACTTC; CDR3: CASSPSGGYEQYF
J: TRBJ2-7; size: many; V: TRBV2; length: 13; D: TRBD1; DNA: TGTGCCAGCTCCGGGACAGCCTCCTACGAGCAGTACTTC; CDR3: CASSGTASYEQYF
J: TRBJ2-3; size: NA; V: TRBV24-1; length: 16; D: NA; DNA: TGTGCCACCAGTGTCCGGGTTCATCTTAATGGAGATACGCAGTATTTT; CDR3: CATSVRVHLNGDTQYF
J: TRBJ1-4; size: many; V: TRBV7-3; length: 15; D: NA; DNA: TGTGCCAGCAGCCCAACGGGGGCGCTGCACGAAAAACTGTTTTTT; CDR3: CASSPTGALHEKLFF
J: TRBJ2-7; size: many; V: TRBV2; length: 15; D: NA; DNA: TGTGCCAGCAGTGAAGCGCTTCCGGGGAACTACGAGCAGTACTTC; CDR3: CASSEALPGNYEQYF
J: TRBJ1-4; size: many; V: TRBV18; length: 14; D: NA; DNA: TGTGCCAGCTCACACAGCGCAACTAATGAAAAACTGTTTTTT; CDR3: CASSHSATNEKLFF
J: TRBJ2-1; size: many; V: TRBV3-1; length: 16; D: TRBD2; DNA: TGTGCCAGCAGCCTTACGGGACTAGCGGGTTACAATGAGCAGTTCTTC; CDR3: CASSLTGLAGYNEQFF
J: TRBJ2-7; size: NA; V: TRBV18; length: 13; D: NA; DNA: TGTGCCAGCTCACCGGTACAGGATTACGAGCAGTACTTC; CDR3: CASSPVQDYEQYF
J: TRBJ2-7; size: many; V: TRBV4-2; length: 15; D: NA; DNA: TGTGCCAGCAGCCAAGACTCGACAGCTCCTCACGAGCAGTACTTC; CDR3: CASSQDSTAPHEQYF
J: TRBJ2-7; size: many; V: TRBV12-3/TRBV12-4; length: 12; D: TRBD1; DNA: TGTGCCACCCGACAGGGGAACTACGAGCAGTACTTC; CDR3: CATRQGNYEQYF
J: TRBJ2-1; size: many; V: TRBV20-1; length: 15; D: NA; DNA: TGCAGTGCGTGGGGTAGCGGTAGCTCCTACAATGAGCAGTTCTTC; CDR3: CSAWGSGSSYNEQFF
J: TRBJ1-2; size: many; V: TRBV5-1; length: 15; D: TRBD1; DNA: TGCGCCAGCAGCGAGGGGACAGGGATGGCCTATGGCTACACCTTC; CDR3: CASSEGTGMAYGYTF
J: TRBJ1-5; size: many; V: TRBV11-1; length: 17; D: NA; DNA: TGTGCCAGCAGCTTACCCGGAAGGGGGAAAGACAATCAGCCCCAGCATTTT; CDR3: CASSLPGRGKDNQPQHF
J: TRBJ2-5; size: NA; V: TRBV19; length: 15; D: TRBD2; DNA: TGTGCCAGTATGGAACTTGGCGGGGGGTTGGAGACCCAGTACTTC; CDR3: CASMELGGGLETQYF
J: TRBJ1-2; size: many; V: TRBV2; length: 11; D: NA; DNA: TGTGCCAGCAGACAGTCCTATGGCTACACCTTC; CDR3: CASRQSYGYTF
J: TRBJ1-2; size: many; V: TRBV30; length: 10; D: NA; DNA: TGTGCCTGGAGGGGGGGCGGCTACACCTTC; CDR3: CAWRGGGYTF
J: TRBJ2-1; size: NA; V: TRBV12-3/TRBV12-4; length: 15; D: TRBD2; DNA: TGTGCCAGCAGTCACGGGGGGGGCTCCTACAATGAGCAGTTCTTC; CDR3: CASSHGGGSYNEQFF
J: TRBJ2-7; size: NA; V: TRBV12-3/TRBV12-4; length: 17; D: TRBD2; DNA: TGTGCCAGCAGTTCCCCGGGACTAGCGGGGCCTCTGTACGAGCAGTACTTC; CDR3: CASSSPGLAGPLYEQYF
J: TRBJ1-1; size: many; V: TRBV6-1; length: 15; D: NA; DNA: TGTGCCAGCAGTTTCTCAGGCATAAGGTGGACTGAAGCTTTCTTT; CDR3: CASSFSGIRWTEAFF
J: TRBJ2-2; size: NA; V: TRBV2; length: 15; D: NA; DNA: TGTGCCAGCAGTGAGTTCTACACGACGGCCGGGGAGCTGTTTTTT; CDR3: CASSEFYTTAGELFF
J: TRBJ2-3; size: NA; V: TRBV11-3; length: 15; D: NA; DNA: TGTGCCAGCAGCTTATCTAATGGACCGGGGGATACGCAGTATTTT; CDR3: CASSLSNGPGDTQYF
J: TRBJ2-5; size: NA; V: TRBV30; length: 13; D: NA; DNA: TGTGCCTGGAGTGTGGGTGGGCAAGAGACCCAGTACTTC; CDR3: CAWSVGGQETQYF
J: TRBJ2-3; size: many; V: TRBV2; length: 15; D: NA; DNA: TGTGCCAGCAGTGAATCGTACGGGAGCACAGATACGCAGTATTTT; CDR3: CASSESYGSTDTQYF
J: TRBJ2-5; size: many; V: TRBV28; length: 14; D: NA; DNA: TGTGCCAGCAGTTCCCTCTTAGTGGGAGAGACCCAGTACTTC; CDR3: CASSSLLVGETQYF
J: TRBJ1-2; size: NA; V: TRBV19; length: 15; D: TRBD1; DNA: TGTGCCAGTAGTATGGGGACAGGGTTAAACTATGGCTACACCTTC; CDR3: CASSMGTGLNYGYTF
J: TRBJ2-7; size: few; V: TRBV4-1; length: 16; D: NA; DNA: TGCGCCAGCAGCCAAGAGGGGCCAGCGCGCCCCTACGAGCAGTACTTC; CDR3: CASSQEGPARPYEQYF